This T cell receptor beta chain was retrieved from a study of shared clonotypes between healthy human individuals. Study context: A donor's plate count was three for CD4 naive and three for CD4 memory; CD8 naive had two and CD8 memory one.

Samples underwent the assay at deep level. Original methodology: ImmunoSEQ supplied junction-only sequences lacking quality scores, so filtering was different. Generated by immunoSEQ multiplex PCR, the TCRdb table keeps only in-frame clones and is missing some. For V, J and clone size, that table is used; D and trimming come from the DNA. The table includes 900,000 to 1,200,000 clones, around 78% detected once. Germline lookup yields CDR1 WSHSY and CDR2 SAAADI. The CDR3 is 14 residues long. V lost 4 bases, J lost 10 bases, and 17 bases lay in between. The sequencing input was memory CD4+ T cells from PBMCs. Subset of the sample: CD45RA-negative fraction. The sequence derives from a man younger than 35 in good health. Some clones in this sample may be carry-over from other donors' samples. J is TRBJ1-5 and V is TRBV10-2, with D uncertain. The CDR3 sequence: CASSASGLQNPQHF. The CDR3 bases are TGCGCCAGCAGTGCCTCCGGACTTCAGAATCCCCAGCATTTT.